This TCR beta chain comes out of a study of cytomegalovirus exposure and HLA in healthy donors. Study outcomes and limitations: The majority of TCR sequences were rare, yet some public TCRs appeared in many donors.

The V and J ends lost 4 bases and 11 bases respectively, with 18 bases between them. This CDR3 is 15 amino acids long. Germline V lookup: CDR1 MNHEY, CDR2 SVGAGI. As concerns this clone: The antigen is unknown.

Repertoires were generated with immunoSEQ multiplex PCR, while TCRdb's copy carries only in-frame clones and drops some. In the table there are about 140,000 clones, 80% to 90% of which are singletons. The sequenced sample was PBMCs. The clonotype originates from a young woman in good health and CMV-seronegative. The V and J genes are TRBV6-5 and TRBJ1-6, with no clear D. Here the CDR3 reads CASSFSVGVGAPLHF. The DNA for the CDR3 is TGTGCCAGCAGTTTCAGCGTCGGGGTCGGTGCACCCCTCCACTTT.